This T cell receptor beta chain was documented in a study of breast tumors, draining lymph nodes, adjacent tissues. This CDR3 contains 15 residues. Germline CDR1 reads LNHDA; CDR2 reads SQIVND (reference sequence). Trimming took off 3 bases at V and 7 bases at J, with 16 bases between the two ends. TCRdb reanalysed the multiplex PCR reads using MiXCR and keeps one entry per CDR3 protein. This sample yields roughly 86,000 distinct CDR3 sequences, of which about 21% are seen a single time; 2.4% belongs to the top ten. This clonotype came up many times. Samples came from axillary lymph nodes draining the breast cancer.

This sequence originates from a female donor with breast cancer. Some clones in this sample may be carry-over from other donors' samples. Sequencing was done on a sample of axillary lymph node tissue. The chain employs TRBV19 and TRBJ2-1; D possibly corresponds to TRBD1 (7 bases). The CDR3 is CASSITGEVRNEQFF. The CDR3 DNA is TGTGCCAGTAGTATTACAGGGGAGGTGCGAAATGAGCAGTTCTTC.